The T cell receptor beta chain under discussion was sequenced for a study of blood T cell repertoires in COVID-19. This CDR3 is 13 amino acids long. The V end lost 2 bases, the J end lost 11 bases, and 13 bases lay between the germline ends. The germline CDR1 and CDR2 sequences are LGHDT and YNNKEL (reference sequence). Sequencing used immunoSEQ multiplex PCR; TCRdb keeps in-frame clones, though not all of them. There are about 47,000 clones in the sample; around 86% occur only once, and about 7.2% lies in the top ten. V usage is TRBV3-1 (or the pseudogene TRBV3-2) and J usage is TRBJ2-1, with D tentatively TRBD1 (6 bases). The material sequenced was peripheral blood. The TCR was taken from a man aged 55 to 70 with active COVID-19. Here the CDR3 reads CASSQSVGDKQFF. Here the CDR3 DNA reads TGTGCCAGCAGCCAAAGCGTCGGGGACAAGCAGTTCTTC.